The sequence of this TCR beta chain was determined in a study of T cells in Graves' hyperthyroidism and ophthalmopathy. Across the whole study: At initial diagnosis, before any treatment had begun, peripheral blood was obtained.

Study-wide findings and caveats: Blood also carried most thyroid clonotypes expanded above 0.001.

PBMCs were collected from an approximately 9.5 ml volume of fresh peripheral blood. This clonotype was recorded many times. Its antigen is not identified. What was amplified from RNA transcripts were TCR beta CDR3 regions. Initially, a first-round RT-PCR of the TCR CDR3 employed the HTBI primer set. MiXCR was run by TCRdb on the multiplex PCR reads, yielding one entry per CDR3 protein. The sample has 690,000 or so distinct CDR3 sequences, around a sixth seen once; the top ten hold 16%. This TCR came from a woman aged 45 to 65 with Graves' hyperthyroidism that later progressed to Graves' ophthalmopathy. The sequencing input was blood.

The CDR3 sequence is CASSYKGSSRGLVSNQPQHF. CDR3 coding DNA: TGTGCCAGCAGTTACAAAGGTTCGTCTAGGGGGCTAGTTAGCAATCAGCCCCAGCATTTT. V and J are TRBV6-2 or TRBV6-3 and TRBJ1-5; 7 nucleotides line up with TRBD1. Germline CDR1 is MNHEY and CDR2 is SVGEGT. This CDR3 spans 20 amino acids. Trimming took 2 bases from V and 0 from J; bases not matched to a gene: 16.